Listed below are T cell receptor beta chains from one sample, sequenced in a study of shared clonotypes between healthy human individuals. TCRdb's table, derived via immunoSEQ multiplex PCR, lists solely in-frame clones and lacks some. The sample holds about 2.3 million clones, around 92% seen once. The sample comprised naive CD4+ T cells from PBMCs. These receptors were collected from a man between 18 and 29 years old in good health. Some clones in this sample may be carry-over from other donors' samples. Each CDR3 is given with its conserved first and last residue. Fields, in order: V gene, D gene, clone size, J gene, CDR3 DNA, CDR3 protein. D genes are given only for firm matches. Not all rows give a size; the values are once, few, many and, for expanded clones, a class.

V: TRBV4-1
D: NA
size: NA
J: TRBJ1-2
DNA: TGCGCCAGCAGCCAAGCCCTCAGGGGAGGGACTGGCTACACCTTC
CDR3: CASSQALRGGTGYTF

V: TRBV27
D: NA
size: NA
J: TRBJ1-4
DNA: TGTGCCAGCAGTTTAGGGGGGGGTGAAAAACTGTTTTTT
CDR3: CASSLGGGEKLFF

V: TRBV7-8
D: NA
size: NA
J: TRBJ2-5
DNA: TGTGCCAGCAGCTTAGCAGGGGGACTGACCCAAGAAGAGACCCAGTACTTC
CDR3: CASSLAGGLTQEETQYF

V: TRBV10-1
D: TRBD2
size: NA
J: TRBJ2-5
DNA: TGCGCCAGCAGTGAAGCGGGATCCGGGGAGACCCAGTACTTC
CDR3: CASSEAGSGETQYF

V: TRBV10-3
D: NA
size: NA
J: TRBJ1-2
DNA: TGTGCCATCAGTGCGGTGTACGACTATGGCTACACCTTC
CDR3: CAISAVYDYGYTF

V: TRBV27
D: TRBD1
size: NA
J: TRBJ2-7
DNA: TGTGCCAGCAGCCGACAGGGACCCTACGAGCAGTACTTC
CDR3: CASSRQGPYEQYF

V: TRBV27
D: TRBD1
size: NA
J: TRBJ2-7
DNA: TGTGCCAGCACAGGGGACAGGGCCTCCTACGAGCAGTACTTC
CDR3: CASTGDRASYEQYF

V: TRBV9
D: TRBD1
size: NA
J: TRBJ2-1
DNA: TGTGCCAGCAGCCCTCAGGGGGACCCCTACAATGAGCAGTTCTTC
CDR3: CASSPQGDPYNEQFF

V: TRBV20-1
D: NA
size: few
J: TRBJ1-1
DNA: TGCGCCAACCCGAGGCGCACTGAAGCTTTCTTT
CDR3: CANPRRTEAFF

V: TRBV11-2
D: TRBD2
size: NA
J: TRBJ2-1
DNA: TGTGCCAGCAGCACCTCACTAGCGCAGAATGAGCAGTTCTTC
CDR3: CASSTSLAQNEQFF

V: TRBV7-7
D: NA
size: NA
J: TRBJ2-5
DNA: TGTGCCAGCAGTAAAAGTCCGGGACTGGCTAAAGAGACCCAGTACTTC
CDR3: CASSKSPGLAKETQYF

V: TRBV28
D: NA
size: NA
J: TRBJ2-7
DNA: TGTGCCAGCAGTTTCGGCGGGACACCATCCTACGAGCAGTACTTC
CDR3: CASSFGGTPSYEQYF

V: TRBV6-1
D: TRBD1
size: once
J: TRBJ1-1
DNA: TGTGCCAGCAGAGAGACAGGGGGCAACACTGAAGCTTTCTTT
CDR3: CASRETGGNTEAFF

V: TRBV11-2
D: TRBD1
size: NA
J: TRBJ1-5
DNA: TGTGCCAGCAGCTCGGGACAGTGGGGTGGACAGCCCCAGCATTTT
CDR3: CASSSGQWGGQPQHF

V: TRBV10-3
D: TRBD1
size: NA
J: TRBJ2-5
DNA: TGTGCCATCAGTGACCCGCAGGGGGCAGGAGAGACCCAGTACTTC
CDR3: CAISDPQGAGETQYF

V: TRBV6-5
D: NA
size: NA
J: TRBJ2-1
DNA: TGTGCCAGCAGTTACGGGGGAAGTGAGCAGTTCTTC
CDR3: CASSYGGSEQFF

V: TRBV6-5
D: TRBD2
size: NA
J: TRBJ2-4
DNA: TGTGCCAGCAACTCCGGACTAGGAAGAAACATTCAGTACTTC
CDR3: CASNSGLGRNIQYF

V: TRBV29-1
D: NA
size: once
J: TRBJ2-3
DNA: TGCAGCGTCTCCTGGAGGGCAGATACGCAGTATTTT
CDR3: CSVSWRADTQYF

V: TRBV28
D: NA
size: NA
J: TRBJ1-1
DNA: TGTGCCAGCAGCCAAGCGGGGGGAATGAGCACTGAAGCTTTCTTT
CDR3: CASSQAGGMSTEAFF

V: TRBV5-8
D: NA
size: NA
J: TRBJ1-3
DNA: TGTGCCAGCAGCCACCGGCTGGTCTCCTCTGGAAACACCATATATTTT
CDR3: CASSHRLVSSGNTIYF

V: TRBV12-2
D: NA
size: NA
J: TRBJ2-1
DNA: TGTGCAAGTCGCCCACCGACTAGCGGGCCCTACAATGAGCAGTTCTTC
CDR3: CASRPPTSGPYNEQFF

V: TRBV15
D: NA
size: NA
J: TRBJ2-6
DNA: TGTGCCACCAGCAGGGGGAATGGGGCCAACGTCCTGACTTTC
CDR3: CATSRGNGANVLTF

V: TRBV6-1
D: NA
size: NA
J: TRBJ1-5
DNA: TGTGCCAGCATCAACGACAGCAATCAGCCCCAGCATTTT
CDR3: CASINDSNQPQHF

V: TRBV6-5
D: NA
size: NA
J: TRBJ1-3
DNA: TGTGCCAGCAGTTACCGACCCCACTCTGGAAACACCATATATTTT
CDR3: CASSYRPHSGNTIYF

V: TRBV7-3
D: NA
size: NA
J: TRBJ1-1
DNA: TGTGCCAGCAGCTTAACGGGTATGGCGACTGAAGCTTTCTTT
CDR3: CASSLTGMATEAFF

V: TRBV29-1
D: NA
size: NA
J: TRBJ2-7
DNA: TGCAGCGTTGTTGAACCTTACGAGCAGTACTTC
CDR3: CSVVEPYEQYF

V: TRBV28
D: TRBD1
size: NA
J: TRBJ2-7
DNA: TGTGCCAGCAGTCAGTTACAGGGGAAGTACGAGCAGTACTTC
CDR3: CASSQLQGKYEQYF

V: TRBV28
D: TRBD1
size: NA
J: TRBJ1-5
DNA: TGTGCCAGCAGCGGGGGACAGGGCGATCAGCCCCAGCATTTT
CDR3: CASSGGQGDQPQHF

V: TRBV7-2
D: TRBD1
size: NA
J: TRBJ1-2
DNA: TGTGCCAGCAGCTTTGACCTCCGGGACAGGGGATCTGGCTACACCTTC
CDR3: CASSFDLRDRGSGYTF

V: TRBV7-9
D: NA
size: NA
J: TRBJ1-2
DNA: TGTGCCAGCAGCTTACAGGGAAAGCGCGGTGCTAACTATGGCTACACCTTC
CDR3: CASSLQGKRGANYGYTF

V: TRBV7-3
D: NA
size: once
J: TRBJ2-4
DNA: TGTGCCAGCAGTCCAGACACCCCGGGAGTTCAGTACTTC
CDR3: CASSPDTPGVQYF

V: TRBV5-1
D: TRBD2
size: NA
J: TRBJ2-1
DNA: TGCGCCAGCAGCTTGGTTCCAGCGGGGAGAGGAGGGTGGAATGAGCAGTTCTTC
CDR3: CASSLVPAGRGGWNEQFF

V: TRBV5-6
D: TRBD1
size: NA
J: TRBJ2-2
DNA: TGTGCCAGCAGCTTGACAGGGGGCTCGAAGAACACCGGGGAGCTGTTTTTT
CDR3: CASSLTGGSKNTGELFF

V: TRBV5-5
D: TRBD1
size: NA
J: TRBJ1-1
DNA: TGTGCCAGCACCCTCAGGGGGCCCACTGAAGCTTTCTTT
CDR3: CASTLRGPTEAFF

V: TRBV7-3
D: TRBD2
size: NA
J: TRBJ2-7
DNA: TGTGCCAGCAGCTTAGGGTCTAGCGGCACCTACGAGCAGTACTTC
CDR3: CASSLGSSGTYEQYF

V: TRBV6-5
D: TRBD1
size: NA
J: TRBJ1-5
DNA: TGTGCCAGCAACGTTGACAGGGGCAATCAGCCCCAGCATTTT
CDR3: CASNVDRGNQPQHF

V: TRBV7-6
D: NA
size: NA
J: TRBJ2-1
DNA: TGTGCCAGCAGCTTAGCGCTACAGGGGAGGAATGAGCAGTTCTTC
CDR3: CASSLALQGRNEQFF

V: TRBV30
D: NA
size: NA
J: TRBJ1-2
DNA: TGTGCCTGGAGCCTACGAGGGGGTGGGTATGGCTACACCTTC
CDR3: CAWSLRGGGYGYTF

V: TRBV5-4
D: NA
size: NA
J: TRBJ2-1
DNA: TGTGCCAGCAGCCGGGGCCTCGGTGAGCAGTTCTTC
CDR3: CASSRGLGEQFF

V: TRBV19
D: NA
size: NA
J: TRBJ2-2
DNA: TGTGCCAGGGGTGGATACCTATTGTGGGACGGGGAGCTGTTTTTT
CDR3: CARGGYLLWDGELFF

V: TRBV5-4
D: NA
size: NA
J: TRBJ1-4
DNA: TGTGCCAGCAGCTTGGGGGGAGGGTCAGCTTATGGAGAAAAACTGTTTTTT
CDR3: CASSLGGGSAYGEKLFF

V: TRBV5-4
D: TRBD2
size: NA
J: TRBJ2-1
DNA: TGTGCCAGCAGCCCCCCGCTGGGACTAGCGGGACAGCAGTTCTTC
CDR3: CASSPPLGLAGQQFF

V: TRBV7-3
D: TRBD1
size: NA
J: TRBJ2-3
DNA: TGTGCCAGCAGCTCAGGACCGGGACAGGGTGGCATTACGCAGTATTTT
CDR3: CASSSGPGQGGITQYF

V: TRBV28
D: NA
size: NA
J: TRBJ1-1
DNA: TGTGCCAGCAGTGGGACGAGGGGCACTGAAGCTTTCTTT
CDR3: CASSGTRGTEAFF

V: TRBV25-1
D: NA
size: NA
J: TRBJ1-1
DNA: TGTGCCAGCAGTAAACGAGCGGGCGAAGCTTTCTTT
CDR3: CASSKRAGEAFF

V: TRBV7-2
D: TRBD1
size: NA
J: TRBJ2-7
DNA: TGTGCCAGCAGCCCTACACGGACAGGGTTGGTCGAGCAGTACTTC
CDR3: CASSPTRTGLVEQYF

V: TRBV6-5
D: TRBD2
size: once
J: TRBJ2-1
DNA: TGTGCCAGCAGTTACTCGCGGACTAGCGGATACAATGAGCAGTTCTTC
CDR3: CASSYSRTSGYNEQFF

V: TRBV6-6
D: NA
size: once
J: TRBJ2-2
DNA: TGTGCCAGCAGACCGGACCTGACCGGGGAGCTGTTTTTT
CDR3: CASRPDLTGELFF

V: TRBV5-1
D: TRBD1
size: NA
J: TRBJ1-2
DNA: TGCGCCAGCAGTTCCCAGGGGGCTACCTCTAACTATGGCTACACCTTC
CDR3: CASSSQGATSNYGYTF

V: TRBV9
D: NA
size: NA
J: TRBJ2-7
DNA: TGTGCCAGCAGCGTAGTCGGAGTGGGGGAGCAGTACTTC
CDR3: CASSVVGVGEQYF

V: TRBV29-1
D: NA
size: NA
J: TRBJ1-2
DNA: TGCAGCGGCGCCCGGGGCCAAACCTATGGCTACACCTTC
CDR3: CSGARGQTYGYTF

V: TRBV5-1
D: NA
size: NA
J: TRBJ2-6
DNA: TGCGCCAGCAGCTTTTCTAACTCTGGGGCCAACGTCCTGACTTTC
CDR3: CASSFSNSGANVLTF

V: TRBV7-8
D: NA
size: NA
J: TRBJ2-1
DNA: TGTGCCAGCAGCCTAGCGACAGGGTCTTACAATGAGCAGTTCTTC
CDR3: CASSLATGSYNEQFF

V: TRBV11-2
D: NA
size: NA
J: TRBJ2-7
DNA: TGTGCCAGCAGCTTAGTGTTGCGGGGATACGAGCAGTACTTC
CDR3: CASSLVLRGYEQYF

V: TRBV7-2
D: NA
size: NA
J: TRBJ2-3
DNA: TGTGCCAGCAGCATGTACACAGATACGCAGTATTTT
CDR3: CASSMYTDTQYF

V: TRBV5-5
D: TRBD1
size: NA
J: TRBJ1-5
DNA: TGTGCCAGCAGCTTTGCAGGGGGGAATCAGCCCCAGCATTTT
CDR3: CASSFAGGNQPQHF

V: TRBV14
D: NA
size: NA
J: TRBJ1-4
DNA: TGTGCCCGAACTTTGGGTGTAAGTGAAAAACTGTTTTTT
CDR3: CARTLGVSEKLFF